The 19 T cell receptor beta chains in this list originate from one sample, sequenced in a study of T cell repertoires in cytomegalovirus infection (dated by TCRdb to between 2019 and 2020). Data came from an Illumina HiSeq 1500. In-frame beta chains were kept once TCRdb had trimmed the public reads at Q25 with fastp and called clones with MiXCR. Duplicate CDR3 protein sequences are folded into a single record with the most common DNA and genes. The sample table holds hundreds of thousands of distinct CDR3 sequences, of which about a third were seen once. Of the sample, approximately 14% falls within the top ten clones. Sample: PBMCs. All receptors derive from a human donor in good health (CMV status not recorded). Some clones in this sample may be carry-over from other donors' samples.

The chain is built from TRBV19 and TRBJ2-5; 11 positions agree with TRBD1. Germline V gene sequence: CDR1 LNHDA, CDR2 SQIVND (reference sequence). Trimming at V came to 3 bases and at J to 5 bases, leaving 8 bases not matched to a gene. The CDR3 extends over 16 amino acids. DNA for the CDR3: TGTGCCAGTAGTATCGGGACAGGGGGGCCTTTGGAGACCCAGTACTTC. Amino acids: CASSIGTGGPLETQYF.

This clonotype was detected ten times or more. The genes are TRBV6-5 and TRBJ2-1, with no clear D. CDR3 length: 18 residues. Trimming shortened V by 2 bases and J by 0 bases, and 17 bases separated the two germline ends. Looked up from germline, CDR1 is MNHEY and CDR2 is SVGAGI. Here the CDR3 DNA reads TGTGCCAGCAGTTACCTACCCTTTCGGGCGAGCTCCTACAATGAGCAGTTCTTC. It encodes CASSYLPFRASSYNEQFF.

Turning to this clonotype: Given the absence of the conserved phenylalanine or tryptophan at the CDR3 end, a read error is likely. V gene TRBV12-3 or TRBV12-4 combines with J gene TRBJ2-1; 8 positions agree with TRBD1. The CDR3 contains 14 residues. The trim removed 10 bases at V and 2 bases at J, leaving 7 bases unmatched. The CDR3 sequence is CATRTGPPYNEQFI. The CDR3 DNA reads TGTGCCACCCGGACAGGGCCCCCCTACAATGAGCAGTTCATC.

This clonotype showed up just a few times. V and J are TRBV12-3 or TRBV12-4 and TRBJ1-5, with 7 bases aligning to TRBD1. This CDR3 is built from 15 residues. Trimming cost V 3 bases and J 0 bases; bases outside gene matches: 2. CDR3 residues: CASSFGTASNQPQHF. DNA of the CDR3: TGTGCCAGCAGTTTTGGGACAGCTAGCAATCAGCCCCAGCATTTT.

The DNA of the CDR3 is TGTGCCAGCATGTCTGGGGTTGACGAGCAGTACTTC. Protein: CASMSGVDEQYF. The chain combines TRBV28 with TRBJ2-7; D uncertain. The germline CDR1 and CDR2 sequences are MDHEN and SYDVKM. The CDR3 sequence is 12 residues long. The V end was cut by 7 bases, the J end by 5 bases, with 12 bases between.

This clonotype was counted a few times. The chain employs TRBV4-2 and TRBJ1-2; TRBD1 matches 11 bases. Per germline, CDR1 LGHNA and CDR2 YNFKEQ. After removal of 5 bases from V and 6 bases from J, the junction contained 8 bases not matched to a gene. This CDR3 is 15 amino acids long. CDR3 in amino acids: CASSSGQGALDGYTF. CDR3 bases: TGTGCCAGCAGCTCCGGACAGGGGGCGCTTGATGGCTACACCTTC.

The chain is built from TRBV7-9 and TRBJ2-1, with D unclear. Germline CDR1 is SEHNR and CDR2 is FQNEAQ (reference sequence). Trimming took 0 bases from V and 9 from J, leaving 6 bases between them. The CDR3 extends over 12 amino acids. The CDR3 coding sequence is TGTGCCAGCAGCTTAGCACTGTCTGAGCAGTTCTTC. Translation: CASSLALSEQFF.

This clonotype has more than one count but fewer than ten. The chain carries TRBV28 and TRBJ2-2; weak D call: TRBD1 (6 bases). CDR3 length: 16 amino acids. V was pared by 3 bases and J by 1 base, with 12 bases between. Germline assignment: CDR1 MDHEN and CDR2 SYDVKM. CDR3 nucleotides: TGTGCCAGCAGTTTTGAGACAGGCCAGAACACCGGGGAGCTGTTTTTT. Its protein is CASSFETGQNTGELFF.

The rearrangement uses TRBV18 and TRBJ2-1; TRBD2 is a possible D gene (5 bases). This CDR3 contains 15 residues. The V end was cut by 6 bases, the J end by 7 bases, with 19 bases between. The germline gives CDR1 KGHSH, CDR2 LQKENI. CDR3 sequence reads: CASSMMAGSRNEQFF. The CDR3, as DNA: TGTGCCAGCTCGATGATGGCGGGTTCGAGGAATGAGCAGTTCTTC.

This clonotype was seen only once. The chain recombines TRBV29-1 with TRBJ1-1; 7 bases are shared with TRBD1. Looked up from germline, CDR1 is SQVTM and CDR2 is ANQGSEA. The CDR3 totals 13 residues. V dropped 7 bases and J dropped 3; count of bases not matched to a gene: 8. CDR3 protein: CSARQGMDTEAFF. DNA of the CDR3: TGCAGCGCCCGACAGGGAATGGACACTGAAGCTTTCTTT. The full variable domain, its missing parts supplied by reference TRBV29-1 and TRBJ1-1, is SAVISQKPSRDICQRGTSLTIQCQVDSQVTMMFWYRQQPGQSLTLIATANQGSEATYESGFVIDKFPISRPNLTFSTLTVSNMSPEDSSIYLCSARQGMDTEAFFGQGTRLTVV.

V usage is TRBV28 and J usage is TRBJ1-1, with unresolved D. The CDR3 consists of 12 residues. The germline V gene encodes CDR1 MDHEN and CDR2 SYDVKM. V was shortened by 6 bases and J by 5 bases, with 10 bases between the two germline ends. The CDR3 protein is CASSQWSTEAFF. The CDR3 DNA reads as TGTGCCAGCAGCCAGTGGAGTACTGAAGCTTTCTTT.

This clonotype came up a few times. The J gene is TRBJ1-4, the V gene TRBV7-9, with 7 nucleotides matching TRBD1. V lost 5 bases, J lost 8 bases, and 11 bases stayed unmatched. CDR1 and CDR2 (germline): SEHNR, FQNEAQ (reference sequence). This CDR3 comprises 15 residues. CDR3 DNA: TGTGCCAGCAGCCGAGGGCAGGGGGAAGGCGAAAAACTGTTTTTT. This codes for CASSRGQGEGEKLFF.

This rearrangement joins TRBV20-1 to TRBJ2-7, with 8 bases fitting TRBD1. The CDR3 runs to 16 residues. V dropped 3 bases and J dropped 2; count of bases not matched to a gene: 12. The germline V gene has CDR1 DFQATT and CDR2 SNEGSKA (reference sequence). The chain's CDR3 is CSASNAGGEKPYEQYF. As DNA, the CDR3 is TGCAGTGCTAGTAATGCAGGGGGCGAGAAACCCTACGAGCAGTACTTC.

In this sample, this clonotype turned up a few times. The chain carries TRBV6-5 and TRBJ1-4, with a weak D call TRBD1 (6 bases). Trimming took off 5 bases at V and 7 bases at J, with 11 bases between the two ends. CDR3 length equals 13 residues. Germline V gives CDR1 MNHEY, CDR2 SVGAGI. CDR3 amino acids: CASSRGAGEKLFF. DNA of the CDR3: TGTGCCAGCAGTCGGGGGGCCGGTGAAAAACTGTTTTTT.

This clonotype occurred many times. The rearrangement uses TRBV7-9 and TRBJ2-6; a weak D match, TRBD1 (6 bases). The CDR3 length is 18 residues. Germline-derived CDR1 and CDR2 are SEHNR and FQNEAQ (reference sequence). V lost 4 bases and J 1 base, leaving 17 bases between the germline ends. CDR3 DNA sequence: TGTGCCAGCAGCTCCTGGACAGCCCCAGGATCTGGGGCCAACGTCCTGACTTTC. Protein product: CASSSWTAPGSGANVLTF.

This clonotype was picked up a small number of times. The V call is TRBV6-2 or TRBV6-3, the J call TRBJ2-1; TRBD2 aligns across 10 bases. V lost 6 bases, J lost 8 bases, and 10 bases stayed unmatched. Germline assignment: CDR1 MNHEY and CDR2 SVGEGT. The CDR3 consists of 15 residues. The CDR3 sequence is CASRPWERGGHEQFF. CDR3 in DNA: TGTGCCAGCAGACCCTGGGAGCGGGGGGGCCATGAGCAGTTCTTC.

The sample holds a few counts of this clonotype. The rearrangement uses TRBV27 and TRBJ1-4; no reliable D call. Germline V gene sequence: CDR1 MNHEY, CDR2 SMNVEV (reference sequence). The CDR3 is 14 amino acids. The V end was cut by 5 bases, the J end by 8 bases, with 15 bases between. CDR3 coding DNA: TGTGCCAGCAGTAACAGCTTCGCAACGGAAAAACTGTTTTTT. Protein: CASSNSFATEKLFF. The whole variable domain, remainder taken from reference TRBV27 and TRBJ1-4, is EAQVTQNPRYLITVTGKKLTVTCSQNMNHEYMSWYRQDPGLGLRQIYYSMNVEVTDKGDVPEGYKVSRKEKRNFPLILESPSPNQTSLYFCASSNSFATEKLFFGSGTQLSVL.

This clonotype was seen many times. V usage is TRBV7-2 and J usage is TRBJ2-2; TRBD2 is a possible D gene (6 bases). CDR1 SGHTA and CDR2 FQGNSA come from the germline V gene. This CDR3 contains 13 residues. CDR3 nucleotide sequence: TGTGGAGTCGGGAGAACGAACACCGGGGAGCTGTTTTTT. It specifies CGVGRTNTGELFF. The full variable domain, completed using reference TRBV7-2 and TRBJ2-2, is GAGVSQSPSNKVTEKGKDVELRCDPISGHTALYWYRQSLGQGLEFLIYFQGNSAPDKSGLPSDRFSAERTGGSVSTLTIQRTQQEDSAVYLCGVGRTNTGELFFGEGSRLTVL.

This clonotype was picked up a small number of times. The V call is TRBV10-3, the J call TRBJ1-2; the D gene is possibly TRBD1 (6 bases). The V gene's germline CDR1 is ENHRY and CDR2 SYGVKD. The CDR3 runs 17 residues. Trimming pared 2 bases from V and 3 bases from J, leaving 19 bases between. CDR3 nucleotides: TGTGCCATCAGTGAGCGACAGGAGGTCAGAGCGGACTATGGCTACACCTTC. Translation: CAISERQEVRADYGYTF.